This T cell receptor (beta chain) was retrieved from a study of blood T cell repertoires in COVID-19. Across the whole study: Italy, Spain and the United States were the sources of the convalescent and acute COVID-19 samples. T cells, B-cell-depleted T cells, or PBMCs supplied cDNA or gDNA.

Original handling: Reference gene primer amplification gave nucleated cell count estimates. The method was immunoSEQ multiplex PCR; TCRdb's version includes in-frame clones alone and lacks a portion of them. The D gene and trimming were derived from the DNA, and the V and J assignments and clone size from that table. The table records fewer than 100,000 clones, roughly 80% of them present only once. Germline V gives CDR1 SGHRS, CDR2 YFSETQ. The CDR3 spans 15 residues. With V trimmed by 0 bases and J by 4 bases, 4 bases remained unmatched. The chain links TRBV5-1 to TRBJ1-5; 7 bases fit TRBD1. The sequence was obtained from a human donor in a cohort sampled during active COVID-19. Sequencing was done on a sample of peripheral blood. CDR3 nucleotides: TGCGCCAGCAGCTTGGGGGACAGCGTTAATCAGCCCCAGCATTTT. As protein: CASSLGDSVNQPQHF.